This T cell receptor (beta chain) was profiled in a study of regulatory T cells in long-lasting Graves disease. This clonotype has a count of ten or more. Antigen unknown. Whole-study results and caveats: Those with persistent Graves' had less TCR diversity than newly diagnosed patients. With a small sample size, accuracy may have been reduced.

Library construction for TCR beta used iRepertoire HTBI primers and Arm-PCR of CDR3 regions. TCRdb used MiXCR to reprocess the multiplex PCR reads, holding one entry per CDR3 protein. Of fewer than 400,000 distinct CDR3 sequences in the sample, 15% to 20% are singletons; the top ten hold about 39%. Time point denoted: newly diagnosed GD, antithyroid drugs for less than 3 months. RNA extracted from PBMCs served as the sequencing template. A roughly 10-milliliter sample of peripheral blood was drawn into EDTA tubes. CDR1 and CDR2 from the germline V gene are MNHEY and SMNVEV (reference sequence). Trimming removed 0 bases from V and 10 bases from J, with 10 bases in between. The CDR3 is 13 residues long.

V and J are TRBV27 and TRBJ2-1, with D perhaps being TRBD1 or TRBD2 (5 bases each). The clonotype was recovered from a female donor with Graves disease. The material was peripheral blood mononuclear cells (PBMCs), obtained at new diagnosis, from a patient treated with antithyroid drugs. The CDR3 loop reads CASSLSEGWEQFF. The CDR3 nucleotides are TGTGCCAGCAGTTTATCTGAGGGGTGGGAGCAGTTCTTC.